This TCR beta chain appears in the sequencing data of a study of blood T cell repertoires in COVID-19. As for the study in general: The study drew acute and convalescent COVID-19 samples from the United States, Italy and Spain. Sample material is recorded as cDNA or gDNA derived from T cells, B-cell-depleted T cells, or PBMCs.

Under the authors' procedure: Amplification of reference gene primers provided the estimated nucleated cell counts. Produced via immunoSEQ multiplex PCR; TCRdb's table is partial and in-frame only. Clone size and V and J calls were adopted from that table, with D and trimming inferred from the DNA. The table records some 170,000 clones, about 85% of them present only once. The V end was cut by 0 bases, the J end by 2 bases, with 16 bases between. The germline CDR1 and CDR2 sequences are MNHEY and SMNVEV (reference sequence). The CDR3 is 17 residues long. This receptor was identified in a man aged 40-49 years with acute or convalescent COVID-19. Sequencing input: peripheral blood. The rearrangement links TRBV27 to TRBJ1-2, with D unresolved. This CDR3 is CASSLSFQSFVNYGYTF. DNA of the CDR3: TGTGCCAGCAGTTTATCGTTCCAGTCGTTCGTAAACTATGGCTACACCTTC.